The rows below give T cell receptor beta chains drawn from one sample of a study of blood T cell repertoires in COVID-19. Here immunoSEQ multiplex PCR was the method, and the copy in TCRdb shows in-frame clones only, minus some. The sample yields about 130,000 clones, about 90% seen once. The material sequenced was peripheral blood. The receptors come from a woman between 55 and 75 years old with acute or convalescent COVID-19. Each CDR3 is given with its conserved first and last residue. The order of the fields is J gene, clone size, D gene, V gene, CDR3 protein, CDR3 DNA. A D gene is named only where the DNA matches it firmly. Expanded clones are given a class, and other clones once, few, many or no size at all.

TRBJ1-4 - TRBD1 TRBV4-2 CASSQARQGNEKLFF TGTGCCAGCAGCCAAGCACGACAGGGGAATGAAAAACTGTTTTTT
TRBJ1-4 - - TRBV5-4 CASSLRAGDEKLFF TGTGCCAGCAGCTTGAGGGCAGGGGATGAAAAACTGTTTTTT
TRBJ1-3 once TRBD1 TRBV7-2 CASSLHAGTGGNTIYF TGTGCCAGCAGCTTACATGCCGGGACAGGAGGAAACACCATATATTTT
TRBJ2-5 many - TRBV4-1 CASSQDRKGYQETQYF TGCGCCAGCAGCCAAGATAGAAAGGGGTACCAAGAGACCCAGTACTTC
TRBJ1-1 - TRBD1 TRBV28 CASSSQGMNTEAFF TGTGCCAGCAGTTCACAGGGGATGAACACTGAAGCTTTCTTT
TRBJ2-1 - TRBD2 TRBV15 CATSDPGAGGRFEQFF TGTGCCACCAGCGACCCCGGGGCGGGAGGGAGGTTTGAGCAGTTCTTC
TRBJ1-5 - - TRBV19 CASSTQGAQPQHF TGTGCCAGTAGTACCCAAGGGGCCCAGCCCCAGCATTTT
TRBJ2-3 - TRBD1 TRBV6-5 CASGKGQGNTDTQYF TGTGCCAGCGGAAAGGGACAGGGAAACACAGATACGCAGTATTTT
TRBJ1-1 - - TRBV7-3 CASSSQGSNTEAFF TGTGCCAGCAGCTCCCAGGGTAGCAACACTGAAGCTTTCTTT
TRBJ1-1 - TRBD1 TRBV28 CASGDRLEAFF TGTGCCAGCGGGGACAGGCTTGAGGCTTTCTTT
TRBJ1-3 once - TRBV30 CAWSEGGLGNTIYF TGTGCCTGGAGTGAGGGGGGGCTCGGAAACACCATATATTTT
TRBJ1-2 - - TRBV6-5 CASSSSTSAGYGYTF TGTGCCAGCAGCTCCTCGACCTCGGCGGGGTATGGCTACACCTTC
TRBJ2-1 once TRBD1 TRBV5-1 CASSPTGGRVNEQFF TGCGCCAGCAGCCCGACAGGGGGCCGAGTCAATGAGCAGTTCTTC
TRBJ2-3 - TRBD2 TRBV5-4 CAYNPSGRGTDTQYF TGTGCCTACAACCCTAGCGGGAGGGGCACAGATACGCAGTATTTT
TRBJ2-1 - TRBD2 TRBV7-2 CASSLFSGGTLNEQFF TGTGCCAGCAGCTTATTTAGCGGGGGGACCTTGAATGAGCAGTTCTTC
TRBJ1-3 - TRBD1 TRBV18 CASSPPRTGLGSGNTIYF TGTGCCAGCTCACCACCCCGGACAGGCCTTGGGTCTGGAAACACCATATATTTT
TRBJ1-5 - - TRBV7-9 CASSVDSFQPQHF TGTGCCAGCAGCGTTGACAGTTTTCAGCCCCAGCATTTT
TRBJ2-1 - - TRBV15 CATSKRGDSRYNEQFF TGTGCCACCAGCAAGAGAGGGGACTCGAGATACAATGAGCAGTTCTTC
TRBJ1-1 once - TRBV25-1 CASSDLNTEAFF TGTGCCAGCAGTGACTTGAACACTGAAGCTTTCTTT
TRBJ1-4 - - TRBV14 CASSQGRKSEKLFF TGTGCCAGCAGCCAAGGGAGGAAAAGTGAAAAACTGTTTTTT
TRBJ2-1 - - TRBV27 CASSLEVGVVSAEQFF TGTGCCAGCAGTTTAGAAGTGGGAGTAGTTAGCGCTGAGCAGTTCTTC
TRBJ1-2 - - TRBV20-1 CSAREAGGYTF TGCAGTGCTAGAGAGGCAGGGGGCTACACCTTC
TRBJ2-5 - TRBD2 TRBV3-1/TRBV3-2 CASSPSTSGRARETQYF TGTGCCAGCAGCCCCTCGACTAGCGGGAGGGCCAGGGAGACCCAGTACTTC
TRBJ1-2 - - TRBV5-4 CASSLRQDLYGYTF TGTGCCAGCAGCCTGCGACAGGACCTCTATGGCTACACCTTC
TRBJ1-4 few TRBD1 TRBV3-1/TRBV3-2 CASSHSNRGKKLFF TGTGCCAGCAGCCATTCGAACAGGGGTAAAAAACTGTTTTTT
TRBJ1-2 - TRBD1 TRBV5-4 CASSSGQIDTSYGYTF TGTGCCAGCAGCTCGGGACAGATCGATACTTCCTATGGCTACACCTTC
TRBJ2-1 - - TRBV11-2 CATSAVNTYNEQFF TGTGCCACCTCAGCGGTTAACACCTACAATGAGCAGTTCTTC
TRBJ2-7 - - TRBV5-1 CASSLGTATYEQYF TGCGCCAGCAGCTTGGGGACAGCTACCTACGAGCAGTACTTC
TRBJ2-3 - TRBD2 TRBV5-1 CASSLVGGRFGTDTQYF TGCGCCAGCAGCTTGGTGGGCGGGAGATTTGGCACAGATACGCAGTATTTT
TRBJ1-2 - - TRBV28 CASSSSNRVGYTF -
TRBJ2-1 - TRBD2 TRBV7-3 CASSRLAGAYNEQFF TGTGCCAGCAGTCGACTAGCGGGAGCGTACAATGAGCAGTTCTTC
TRBJ1-1 - - TRBV5-6 CASNIGQLINTEAFF TGTGCCAGCAACATAGGACAGCTTATTAACACTGAAGCTTTCTTT
TRBJ1-4 - TRBD1 TRBV18 CASSPKTGGNEKLFF TGTGCCAGCTCACCCAAGACAGGGGGTAATGAAAAACTGTTTTTT
TRBJ2-3 - TRBD2 TRBV24-1 CATSDVAGGLGDTQYF TGTGCCACCAGTGATGTAGCGGGAGGGCTTGGAGATACGCAGTATTTT
TRBJ2-1 - TRBD2 TRBV7-2 CASSLAGTKAQFF TGTGCCAGCAGCTTGGCCGGGACTAAGGCGCAGTTCTTC
TRBJ2-4 once - TRBV27 CASSLTLRQGGGFTNIQYF TGTGCCAGCAGTTTAACCCTGAGGCAGGGAGGGGGTTTTACCAACATTCAGTACTTC
TRBJ1-2 few - TRBV19 CASSPGTNYGYTF TGTGCCAGTAGTCCGGGAACTAACTATGGCTACACCTTC
TRBJ2-5 - TRBD1 TRBV25-1 CASSEWGQKETQYF TGTGCCAGCAGTGAATGGGGACAGAAAGAGACCCAGTACTTC
TRBJ2-1 - TRBD1 TRBV7-3 CASSPSGQGNEQFF TGTGCCAGCAGCCCCTCCGGACAGGGGAATGAGCAGTTCTTC
TRBJ1-5 - - TRBV27 CASSFRGSNQPQHF TGTGCCAGCAGTTTTCGAGGCTCCAATCAGCCCCAGCATTTT
TRBJ2-2 - TRBD2 TRBV7-6 CASSLGTSIPTGELFF TGTGCCAGCAGCTTAGGGACTAGCATACCGACCGGGGAGCTGTTTTTT
TRBJ2-3 - - TRBV10-3 CAIRASVAQYF TGTGCCATCAGGGCTAGCGTTGCGCAGTATTTT
TRBJ2-1 - - TRBV12-3/TRBV12-4 CATNRDSHNEQFF TGTGCCACCAACCGGGACTCACACAATGAGCAGTTCTTC
TRBJ1-3 - - TRBV3-1/TRBV3-2 CASSQVTGTGNTIYF TGTGCCAGCAGCCAAGTGACAGGCACTGGAAACACCATATATTTT
TRBJ1-5 - TRBD1 TRBV18 CASSPNNGQGNQPQHF TGTGCCAGCTCACCAAATAACGGACAGGGCAATCAGCCCCAGCATTTT
TRBJ1-4 - TRBD1 TRBV28 CASSRQGSNEKLFF TGTGCCAGCAGTCGACAGGGCTCCAATGAAAAACTGTTTTTT
TRBJ1-3 - TRBD1 TRBV30 CAWGDRVPGNTIYF TGTGCCTGGGGAGACAGGGTCCCTGGAAACACCATATATTTT
TRBJ1-3 - TRBD1 TRBV28 CASRVTGVRNTIYF TGTGCCAGCAGAGTTACAGGGGTTCGAAACACCATATATTTT
TRBJ1-5 few - TRBV2 CASSESASNQPQHF TGTGCCAGCAGTGAGAGCGCCAGCAATCAGCCCCAGCATTTT
TRBJ1-1 once - TRBV7-8 CASSLTAQGAGNTEAFF TGTGCCAGCAGCTTAACTGCACAGGGAGCAGGGAACACTGAAGCTTTCTTT
TRBJ2-7 - - TRBV20-1 CSATRGYEQYF TGCAGTGCTACGCGGGGCTACGAGCAGTACTTC